A single T cell receptor (beta chain) is shown here with its context. Its antigen is unidentified. The planned depth of sequencing spanned 1 in 200,000 to 1 in 1 million T cells. Profiled with immunoSEQ multiplex PCR; TCRdb holds only in-frame clones, not every one. The data show 200,000 to 250,000 clones, approximately 79% seen once. This sample was included in a study of cytotoxic CD8 clonotypes in ibrutinib-treated CLL. Study-level points and caveats: Before falling back toward baseline at progression, clonality had risen at the time of ibrutinib response. Patients had baseline clonality above age-matched healthy donors, and this clonality moved with circulating CD8+ T-cell counts.

This receptor was taken from a human donor with chronic lymphocytic leukemia. The specimen was PBMCs, collected after 12 months of ibrutinib treatment.

In DNA, the CDR3 is TGTGCCAGCAGTTTACGGGGGGATGGGAGCAATCAGCCCCAGCATTTT. This encodes CASSLRGDGSNQPQHF. The rearrangement joins TRBV27 to TRBJ1-5; a possible D gene is TRBD1 (5 bases). The CDR3 loop spans 16 amino acids. CDR1 and CDR2 (germline): MNHEY, SMNVEV (reference sequence). Between the trimmed V and J ends, which lost 2 bases and 1 base, there was a span of 12 bases.